Below, 27 T cell receptor beta chains from the same sample are listed, as sequenced in a study of CD8 T cells in ankylosing spondylitis. Whole-study results and caveats: Ankylosing spondylitis blood appeared to carry a characteristic TCR beta motif of 7 or 8 highly homologous variants.

TCRdb processed the 5' RACE reads anew with MiXCR; each CDR3 protein has one entry. Here the sample spans around 430,000 distinct CDR3 sequences, 17% being singletons. These receptors lack a known antigen. Sequenced sample: blood, either unsorted or a sorted T cell fraction (not recorded which). All receptors come from a male donor with ankylosing spondylitis.

This clonotype occurred many times. The chain combines TRBV20-1 with TRBJ2-3; D gene ambiguous. Trimming stripped 3 bases from V and 4 bases from J, with 17 bases between. The CDR3 has 15 amino acids. Looked up from germline, CDR1 is DFQATT and CDR2 is SNEGSKA (reference sequence). The CDR3 spells CSASDWVSPSDTQYF. The DNA of the CDR3 is TGCAGTGCTAGTGATTGGGTCTCTCCCTCAGATACGCAGTATTTT.

J is TRBJ2-7 and V is TRBV7-2, with D tentatively TRBD1 or TRBD2 (5 bases each). The CDR3 spans 14 residues. CDR1 and CDR2 (germline): SGHTA, FQGNSA. Trimming cost V 5 bases and J 2 bases, with 13 bases left between them. The CDR3 region is CASSMGRSTYEQYF. The CDR3 region has the DNA TGTGCCAGCAGCATGGGACGCTCAACCTACGAGCAGTACTTC.

In its sample, this clonotype was seen a few times. One end of the junction varies from germline; a read error may be responsible. The chain has TRBV7-2 and TRBJ1-1; D perhaps matches TRBD1 (5 bases). The length of the CDR3 is 13 residues. From germline, CDR1 is SGHTA and CDR2 FQGNSA. CDR3 loop: CASSLGPGEKDVF. The DNA of the CDR3 is TGTGCCAGCAGCTTAGGACCGGGGGAGAAGGATGTCTTT.

The V gene is TRBV19, the J gene TRBJ2-3, with 9 positions matching TRBD2. This CDR3 spans 15 amino acids. Germline V gene data show CDR1 as LNHDA and CDR2 as SQIVND (reference sequence). Unmatched junction bases numbered 11, after V lost 5 bases and J lost 8 bases. CDR3 DNA sequence: TGTGCCAGTAGTCCATCTGCGGGGGGGCCTGGTACGCAGTATTTT. Amino acid sequence: CASSPSAGGPGTQYF.

This clonotype was observed at least ten times. This chain joins TRBV29-1 and TRBJ2-3; unclear D gene. Germline CDR1 reads SQVTM; CDR2 reads ANQGSEA. The CDR3 is 12 amino acids. V was clipped by 4 bases and J by 0 bases, with 5 bases between them. DNA of the CDR3: TGCAGCGTTGCTATTAGCACAGATACGCAGTATTTT. Translating it yields CSVAISTDTQYF.

The chain carries TRBV5-1 and TRBJ1-2, with 7 positions matching TRBD1. This CDR3 has 14 amino acids. After removal of 3 bases from V and 5 bases from J, the junction contained 7 bases not matched to a gene. Looked up from germline, CDR1 is SGHRS and CDR2 is YFSETQ. This CDR3 reads CASSSDRSVYGYTF. The CDR3, as DNA: TGCGCCAGCAGCTCGGACAGGTCTGTTTATGGCTACACCTTC.

This clonotype was found a few times. A junction boundary mismatches the germline segment, possibly from a read error. The chain carries TRBV7-9 and TRBJ1-3; a weak D match, TRBD1 (5 bases). Germline V gene sequence: CDR1 SEHNR, CDR2 FQNEAQ (reference sequence). The CDR3 loop spans 13 amino acids. CDR3 coding DNA: TGTGCCAGCAGCTTAGAACAGGTCTCTCCCCTATTTTTT. This gives the protein CASSLEQVSPLFF.

The V gene is TRBV6-5, the J gene TRBJ1-2; tentatively, D is TRBD1 (5 bases). The ends were cut back, 3 bases at V and 14 bases at J, with 22 bases in the middle. Germline assignment: CDR1 MNHEY and CDR2 SVGAGI. There are 14 residues in the CDR3. The CDR3 here is CASSYSKEGRTPTF. CDR3 nucleotide sequence: TGTGCCAGCAGTTATTCTAAGGAGGGACGGACCCCGACCTTC.

This chain links TRBV12-3 or TRBV12-4 with TRBJ1-1, with 7 positions matching TRBD1. Losses at the gene ends were 5 bases for V and 8 bases for J; bases not matched to a gene: 5. This CDR3 has 12 amino acids. As DNA, the CDR3 is TGTGCCAGCAGTGGAAGGGACAGCGAAGCTTTCTTT. It is translated as CASSGRDSEAFF.

This chain joins TRBV20-1 and TRBJ1-4; no clear D. CDR1 DFQATT and CDR2 SNEGSKA come from the germline V gene (reference sequence). The length of the CDR3 is 14 residues. V lost 6 bases and J lost 4, with 15 bases in between. The CDR3, as DNA: TGCAGTGCGCCGCCCGGGGTACATAATGAAAAACTGTTTTTT. Translated, it gives CSAPPGVHNEKLFF.

The V call is TRBV6-1, the J call TRBJ1-2; TRBD1 matches at 8 bases. The length of the CDR3 is 13 residues. Germline V CDR1 and CDR2: MNHNS, SASEGT. The ends lost 7 bases at V and 7 bases at J; junction bases unmatched: 8. The CDR3 here is CASTSPGGSGYTF. In DNA form, the CDR3 reads TGTGCCAGCACCTCCCCAGGGGGCTCTGGCTACACCTTC.

In its sample, this clonotype was seen a few times. J is TRBJ1-1 and V is TRBV2; unclear D gene. The CDR3 consists of 11 residues. V gave up 5 bases and J gave up 5 bases, with 6 bases separating them. The germline CDR1 and CDR2 sequences are SNHLY and FYNNEI. The CDR3 loop reads CASSPKTEAFF. The CDR3 DNA reads as TGTGCCAGCAGTCCGAAGACTGAAGCTTTCTTT.

The CDR3 loop reads CSARTRDQGIYEQYF. CDR3 sequence (DNA): TGCAGTGCTAGGACCCGGGACCAGGGTATCTACGAGCAGTACTTC. This chain connects TRBV20-1 to TRBJ2-7; D could derive from TRBD1 or TRBD2 (5 bases each). V lost 3 bases to trimming and J lost 3 bases, with 18 bases between them. Looked up from germline, CDR1 is DFQATT and CDR2 is SNEGSKA (reference sequence). The length of the CDR3 is 15 residues.

In the case of this clonotype: Since a much larger clone is just one base distant, this may be a read error. CDR3 sequence (DNA): TGTGCCCGCAAAATACAGGTCAGCACTGAAGCTTTCTTT. Its translation is CARKIQVSTEAFF. This chain links TRBV12-3 or TRBV12-4 with TRBJ1-1, with D perhaps matching TRBD1 (5 bases). V shed 11 bases and J shed 4 bases, with 17 bases lying between them. This CDR3 is built from 13 residues.

This clonotype was picked up many times. This chain links TRBV20-1 with TRBJ2-2; the D is unclear. Germline CDR1 DFQATT, CDR2 SNEGSKA (reference sequence). The CDR3 is 13 amino acids. Trimming pared 0 bases from V and 3 bases from J, leaving 5 bases between. The CDR3 spells CSARDGYTGELFF. Written as DNA, the CDR3 is TGCAGTGCTAGAGATGGTTACACCGGGGAGCTGTTTTTT.

In nucleotides, the CDR3 is TGTGCCATCAGTGACCGGACAGGTAGCTCCTACAATGAGCAGTTCTTC. Translated: CAISDRTGSSYNEQFF. The V gene is TRBV10-3, the J gene TRBJ2-1, with 7 bases matching TRBD1. V was clipped by 3 bases and J by 0 bases; unmatched bases: 5. The CDR3 is 16 amino acids. The germline V gene has CDR1 ENHRY and CDR2 SYGVKD.

This sequence joins TRBV7-8 and TRBJ2-1; D not certain. Trimming shortened V by 2 bases and J by 7 bases, and 12 bases separated the two germline ends. The germline V gene encodes CDR1 SGHVS and CDR2 FQNEAQ. This CDR3 comprises 14 residues. The CDR3 loop reads CASSLTWASNEQFF. The CDR3, as DNA: TGTGCCAGCAGCTTAACCTGGGCCTCGAATGAGCAGTTCTTC.

This clonotype was counted at least ten times. The chain uses TRBV20-1 and TRBJ1-4, with D possibly being TRBD1 (5 bases). The germline gives CDR1 DFQATT, CDR2 SNEGSKA (reference sequence). There are 16 residues in the CDR3. V was shortened by 3 bases and J by 0 bases, with 14 bases between the two germline ends. CDR3 nucleotides: TGCAGTGCTAGGGACCAGGGCCCCGCAACTAATGAAAAACTGTTTTTT. Residues: CSARDQGPATNEKLFF.

This rearrangement joins TRBV7-2 to TRBJ2-4; 9 nucleotides align to TRBD1. J lost 2 bases, V lost 5 bases, and 4 bases had no gene match. The CDR3 is 15 residues long. Germline V gives CDR1 SGHTA, CDR2 FQGNSA. CDR3 sequence: CASSTGQGPKNIQYF. The CDR3, as DNA: TGTGCCAGCAGCACCGGACAGGGGCCCAAAAACATTCAGTACTTC.

This clonotype turned up a few times. The genes are TRBV25-1 and TRBJ1-1; D remains ambiguous. CDR3 length: 14 residues. V lost 6 bases to trimming and J lost 1 base, with 12 bases between them. Germline loops: CDR1 MGHDK, CDR2 SYGVNS. CDR3 amino acids: CASRTQRANTEAFF. The DNA of the CDR3 is TGTGCCAGCAGGACCCAGCGGGCGAACACTGAAGCTTTCTTT.

The genes are TRBV20-1 and TRBJ2-3; possible D gene TRBD2, 6 bases. Trimming shortened V by 1 base and J by 2 bases, and 13 bases separated the two germline ends. CDR3 length: 15 residues. The V gene's germline CDR1 is DFQATT and CDR2 SNEGSKA (reference sequence). CDR3 DNA: TGCAGTGCTAGAGTTCCGGGACTTACCACAGATACGCAGTATTTT. Translated, it gives CSARVPGLTTDTQYF.

The chain links TRBV5-1 to TRBJ2-7, with a possible D match to TRBD1 (5 bases). CDR1 is SGHRS and CDR2 is YFSETQ in the germline V gene. Deletions cut 0 bases from V and 7 bases from J, with 17 bases between. This CDR3 has 15 residues. CDR3 sequence reads: CASSLGSRGRGEQYF. In nucleotides, the CDR3 is TGCGCCAGCAGCTTGGGATCTAGGGGAAGAGGAGAGCAGTACTTC.

This clonotype was counted at least ten times. The chain combines TRBV24-1 with TRBJ1-5; D might be TRBD1 (6 bases). CDR3 length: 15 residues. CDR1 is KGHDR, CDR2 SFDVKD, per germline. The V end lost 2 bases, the J end lost 5 bases, and 12 bases lay between the germline ends. CDR3 sequence: CATSDSRTVHQPQHF. The CDR3 DNA reads TGTGCCACCAGTGATTCCAGGACAGTTCATCAGCCCCAGCATTTT.

This clonotype has more than one count but fewer than ten. The genes are TRBV7-9 and TRBJ2-3; possibly TRBD1 or TRBD2 for D (5 bases each). The CDR3 runs 15 residues. Per the germline V gene, CDR1 is SEHNR and CDR2 is FQNEAQ (reference sequence). The ends were cut back, 7 bases at V and 4 bases at J, with 18 bases in the middle. The CDR3: CASTPRSGTADTQYF. The DNA of the CDR3 is TGTGCCAGCACCCCGCGGTCAGGGACCGCAGATACGCAGTATTTT. Full variable domain (rest looked up from reference TRBV7-9 and TRBJ2-3): DTGVSQNPRHKITKRGQNVTFRCDPISEHNRLYWYRQTLGQGPEFLTYFQNEAQLEKSRLLSDRFSAERPKGSFSTLEIQRTEQGDSAMYLCASTPRSGTADTQYFGPGTRLTVL.

This clonotype showed up just once. The chain has TRBV18 and TRBJ2-5; TRBD2 matches 12 bases. Germline V gives CDR1 KGHSH, CDR2 LQKENI. V was clipped by 2 bases and J by 2 bases; unmatched bases: 3. The CDR3 is 16 residues long. The CDR3 reads CASSPTSGGTQETQYF. CDR3 coding DNA: TGTGCCAGCTCACCAACTAGCGGGGGGACACAAGAGACCCAGTACTTC.

The CDR3 sequence is CASSLSGTGFSYEQYF. CDR3 sequence (DNA): TGTGCCAGCAGTTTATCCGGGACAGGGTTCTCCTACGAGCAGTACTTC. V is TRBV28 and J is TRBJ2-7, with 9 nucleotides matching TRBD1. The CDR3 spans 16 residues. V shed 1 base, J shed 0 bases, and the junction held 4 bases outside the gene matches. Germline CDR1 is MDHEN and CDR2 is SYDVKM.

The chain couples TRBV18 to TRBJ2-3; 10 nucleotides line up with TRBD2. CDR1 is KGHSH and CDR2 is LQKENI in the germline V gene. This CDR3 has 16 residues. The J segment lost 4 bases and the V segment lost 4 bases, leaving 8 bases of the junction unmatched. In nucleotides, the CDR3 is TGTGCCAGCTCACAAAGGACTAGCGGAGATTCAGATACGCAGTATTTT. Its protein is CASSQRTSGDSDTQYF.